The following is a T cell receptor (beta chain) sequence with its context. Its antigen is unknown. It has no much larger one-base neighbor in the sample; base qualities were not kept. The data were obtained in a study of CD8+ T cells in alopecia areata (dated by TCRdb to between 2017 and 2018). About the full investigation: The treated patients took part in an open-label pilot trial in which moderate-to-severe alopecia areata was treated with oral tofacitinib at 5 to 10 mg twice daily. Tofacitinib was administered for 6 to 18 months, and 6 months of follow-up off drug were then conducted to assess delayed response and recurrence. In treated patients, disease severity was measured using the SALT score, which gives the percentage of scalp surface area affected. In both human patients and the C3H/HeJ mouse model, the study applied high-throughput TCRbeta sequencing to look at T cell clonal expansion in alopecia areata. In humans, TCRbeta sequencing was performed on scalp tissue and on sorted CD4+ and CD8+ peripheral blood T cells from healthy controls and from patients with patchy or totalis/universalis alopecia areata. Tofacitinib-treated patients had biopsies at baseline and at 4 and 24 weeks of treatment, with a later scalp biopsy in several patients. Scalp clonality was compared among normal scalp (n=4), patchy alopecia areata scalp (n=8), and alopecia totalis/universalis scalp (n=8). The RNA source kit depended on sample type: the PAXgene miRNA kit for fixed scalp, the miRNeasy kit for PBMCs, and the RNeasy kit for mouse skin. TCRbeta CDR3 regions were amplified by immunoSEQ multiplex PCR using 35 Vbeta forward and 13 Jbeta reverse primers. General findings and caveats noted by the study authors: Shared TCR sequences between patients were less evident than in mice, which may be partly attributable to HLA diversity in the patient population. Unlike mouse skin, where gammadelta T cells dominate, normal human skin contains resident alphabeta T cells that get sequenced too, which complicates analysis of the scalp TCR repertoire. Compared with normal scalp, lesional scalp, particularly in alopecia totalis/universalis, had higher clonality and more expanded CD8+ clones, which suggests antigenic drive. During tofacitinib treatment, many expanded lesional clones remained in scalp and blood, and this persistence may partly explain relapse after treatment is stopped. Scalp clonality and the number of expanded CD8+ clones among the top 100 scalp clones were significantly decreased by tofacitinib. Because the treated cohort was small and included a single nonresponder, larger studies are needed to assess links between baseline CD8+ expansion and response.

The intended sense of this specimen's time point label: around 28 days on oral tofacitinib. The treatment or condition label for this specimen denotes: oral pan-JAK inhibitor, 5-10 mg twice daily. Lesional scalp punch biopsies and peripheral blood were obtained from alopecia areata patients. PBMCs were separated by density centrifugation and stained for CD3, CD4 and CD8, after which CD4+ and CD8+ T cells were sorted on a FACSAria. Preparation of the library involved the immunoSEQ multiplex PCR assay. RNA was extracted from all samples and reverse transcribed into cDNA as template for TCR sequencing. SuperScript III was used to make first-strand cDNA, primed with a 2:1 mix of oligo-dT and random hexamers. A synthetic immune receptor repertoire was used to measure amplification bias, and any remaining bias was corrected computationally. In the authors' own workflow: Raw reads were preprocessed for error removal, and CDR3 was defined according to IMGT conventions as running from the conserved cysteine to phenylalanine. Clonality was computed by normalizing Shannon entropy by log2 of the number of productive unique TCRs and subtracting the result from 1. Scalp TCRbeta sequences were cross-referenced with sorted blood CD4 and CD8 repertoires so that the CD4 or CD8 identity of scalp clones could be inferred. TCRdb holds this immuneACCESS table with in-frame rearrangements only. Some clones are missing; in checked studies, unresolved V genes explain under half, and the rest has no known cause. That table is the source of V, J and clone size, and D and trimming were worked out from the DNA. This sample gives approximately 170,000 clones in total; around 60% of them show up just once. The top ten clones comprise 0.65% to 0.7% of the sample.

The TCR comes from a human donor with alopecia areata. Sequencing was performed on CD4+ T cells sorted from blood, taken at week 4, from a patient treated with tofacitinib.

The DNA sequence is TGTGCCTGGAGTGACAGGAGCGCCGAAGCTTTCTTT. Translated, this gives CAWSDRSAEAFF. The sequence joins TRBV30 to TRBJ1-1, with TRBD1 tentatively as D gene (5 bases match). CDR1 and CDR2 were assigned from the germline V gene (reference sequence) as GTSNPN and SVGIG. The CDR3 sequence holds 12 residues, the cysteine and phenylalanine included. Here the CDR3 DNA is all that survives: 36 bases in frame from base 1. The junction carries 11 bases between V and J, which are trimmed by 1 base and 8 bases respectively.